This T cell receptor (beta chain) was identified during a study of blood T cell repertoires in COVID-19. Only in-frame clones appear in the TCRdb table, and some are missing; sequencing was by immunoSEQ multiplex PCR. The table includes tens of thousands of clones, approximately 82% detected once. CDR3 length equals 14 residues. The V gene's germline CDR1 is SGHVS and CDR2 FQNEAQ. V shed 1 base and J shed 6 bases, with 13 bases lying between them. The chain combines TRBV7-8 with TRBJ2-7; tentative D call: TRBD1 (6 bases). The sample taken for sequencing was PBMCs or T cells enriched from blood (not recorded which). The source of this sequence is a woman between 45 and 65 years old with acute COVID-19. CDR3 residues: CASSLDRTVVEQYF. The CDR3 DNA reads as TGTGCCAGCAGCTTAGATCGGACAGTCGTCGAGCAGTACTTC.